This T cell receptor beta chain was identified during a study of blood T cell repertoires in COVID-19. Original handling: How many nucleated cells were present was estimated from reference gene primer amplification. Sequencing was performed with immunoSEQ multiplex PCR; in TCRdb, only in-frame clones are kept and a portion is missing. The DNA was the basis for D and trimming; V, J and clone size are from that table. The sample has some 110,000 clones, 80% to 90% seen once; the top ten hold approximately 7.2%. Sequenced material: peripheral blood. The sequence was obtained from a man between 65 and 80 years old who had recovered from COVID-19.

The CDR3 reads CASSLGALSGTGELFF. The CDR3 nucleotides read TGTGCCAGCAGCTTAGGGGCCCTTTCAGGCACCGGGGAGCTGTTTTTT. The chain recombines TRBV7-3 with TRBJ2-2; D is possibly TRBD1 (5 bases). This CDR3 spans 16 amino acids. Trimming removed 2 bases from V and 4 bases from J, with 14 bases in between. CDR1 is SGHTA and CDR2 is FQGTGA in the germline V gene. The full variable domain, completed using reference TRBV7-3 and TRBJ2-2, is GAGVSQTPSNKVTEKGKYVELRCDPISGHTALYWYRQSLGQGPEFLIYFQGTGAADDSGLPNDRFFAVRPEGSVSTLKIQRTERGDSAVYLCASSLGALSGTGELFFGEGSRLTVL.